The 2 T cell receptor beta chains below all came from one sample that was sequenced in a study of cytomegalovirus exposure and HLA in healthy donors. Primers for the PCR totalled 60 Vbeta and 13 Jbeta. Profiled with immunoSEQ multiplex PCR; TCRdb holds only in-frame clones, not every one. The table has more than 110,000 clones, around 70% seen once. Sequences were obtained from PBMCs. These receptors were obtained from a woman aged 25 to 45 in good health and CMV-seronegative.

This chain uses TRBV9 with TRBJ2-3; maybe TRBD2 (6 bases). Trimming left V 4 bases short and J 2 bases short, with 14 bases between. This CDR3 has 15 amino acids. Germline values: CDR1 SGDLS, CDR2 YYNGEE. CDR3 region: CASSPVSSVTDTQYF. The CDR3 nucleotides are TGTGCCAGCAGCCCTGTTTCTAGCGTCACAGATACGCAGTATTTT.

The V and J genes are TRBV25-1 and TRBJ1-4; 9 bases are shared with TRBD1. The CDR3 has 15 amino acids. V was clipped by 5 bases and J by 3 bases; unmatched bases: 4. Germline CDR1 is MGHDK and CDR2 is SYGVNS. Written as DNA, the CDR3 is TGTGCCAGCAGTCCGCGACAGGGGGCTAATGAAAAACTGTTTTTT. This translates into CASSPRQGANEKLFF.